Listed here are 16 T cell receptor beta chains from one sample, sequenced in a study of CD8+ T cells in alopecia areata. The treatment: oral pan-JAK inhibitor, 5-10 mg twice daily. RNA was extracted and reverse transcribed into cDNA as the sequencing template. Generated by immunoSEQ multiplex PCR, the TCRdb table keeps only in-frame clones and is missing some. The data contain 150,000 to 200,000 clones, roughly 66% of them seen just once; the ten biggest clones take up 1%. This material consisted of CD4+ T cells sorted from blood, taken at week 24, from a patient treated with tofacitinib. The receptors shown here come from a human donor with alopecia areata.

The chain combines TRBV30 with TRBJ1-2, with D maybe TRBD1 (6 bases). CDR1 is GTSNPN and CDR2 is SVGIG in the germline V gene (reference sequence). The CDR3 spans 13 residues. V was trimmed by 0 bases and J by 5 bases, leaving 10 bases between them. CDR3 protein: CAWSVGTNYGYTF. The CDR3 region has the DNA TGTGCCTGGAGTGTTGGGACAAATTATGGCTACACCTTC.

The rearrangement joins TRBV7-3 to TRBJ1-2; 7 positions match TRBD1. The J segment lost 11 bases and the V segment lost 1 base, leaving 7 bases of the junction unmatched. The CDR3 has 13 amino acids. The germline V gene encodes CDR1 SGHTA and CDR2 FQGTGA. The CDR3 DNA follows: TGTGCCAGCAGCTTAAATCCCGGCAGGGGGTACACCTTC. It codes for CASSLNPGRGYTF.

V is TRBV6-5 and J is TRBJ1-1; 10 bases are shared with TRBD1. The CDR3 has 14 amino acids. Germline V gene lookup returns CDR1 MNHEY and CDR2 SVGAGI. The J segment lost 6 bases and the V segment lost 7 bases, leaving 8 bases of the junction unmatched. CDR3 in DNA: TGTGCCAGCAAACCGACCGGGACAGGGGCTGAAGCTTTCTTT. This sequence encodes CASKPTGTGAEAFF.

The CDR3 here is CASSPRPTDTQYF. As DNA, the CDR3 is TGTGCCAGCAGCCCCCGACCTACAGATACGCAGTATTTT. The gene calls are TRBV4-2 and TRBJ2-3; D unclear. With 4 bases removed from V and 3 bases from J, the gap between germline ends came to 8 bases. Germline V lookup: CDR1 LGHNA, CDR2 YNFKEQ. The CDR3 sequence is 13 residues long.

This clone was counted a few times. CDR3 in amino acids: CSVHWGGNTEAFF. The CDR3 DNA reads TGCAGCGTTCATTGGGGAGGGAACACTGAAGCTTTCTTT. The chain is built from TRBV29-1 and TRBJ1-1; D gene unclear. The CDR3 is 13 amino acids. Germline loops: CDR1 SQVTM, CDR2 ANQGSEA. V was shortened by 5 bases and J by 1 base, with 11 bases between the two germline ends.

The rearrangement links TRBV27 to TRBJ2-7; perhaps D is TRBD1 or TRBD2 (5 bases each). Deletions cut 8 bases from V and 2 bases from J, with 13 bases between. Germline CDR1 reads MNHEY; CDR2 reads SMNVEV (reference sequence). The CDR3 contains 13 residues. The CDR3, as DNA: TGTGCCAGCGGGACGGGGTCGGCCTACGAGCAGTACTTC. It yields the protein CASGTGSAYEQYF.

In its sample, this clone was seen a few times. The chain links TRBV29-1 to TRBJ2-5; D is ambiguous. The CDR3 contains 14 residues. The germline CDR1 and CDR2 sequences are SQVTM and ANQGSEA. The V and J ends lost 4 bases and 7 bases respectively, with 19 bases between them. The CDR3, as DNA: TGCAGCGTTGGAGTTACTGGGCAATTTGGGACCCAGTACTTC. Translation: CSVGVTGQFGTQYF.

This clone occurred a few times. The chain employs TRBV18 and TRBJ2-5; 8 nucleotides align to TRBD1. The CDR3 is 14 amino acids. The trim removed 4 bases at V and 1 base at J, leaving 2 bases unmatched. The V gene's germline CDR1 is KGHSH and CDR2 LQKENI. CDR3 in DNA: TGTGCCAGCTCACAAACAGGGGGCCAAGAGACCCAGTACTTC. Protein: CASSQTGGQETQYF.

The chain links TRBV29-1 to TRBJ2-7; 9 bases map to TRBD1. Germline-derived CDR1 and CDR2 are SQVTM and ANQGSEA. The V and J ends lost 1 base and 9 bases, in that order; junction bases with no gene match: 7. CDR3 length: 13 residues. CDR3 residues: CSVEVTGGRVQYF. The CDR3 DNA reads TGCAGCGTTGAAGTTACAGGGGGCAGGGTGCAGTACTTC.

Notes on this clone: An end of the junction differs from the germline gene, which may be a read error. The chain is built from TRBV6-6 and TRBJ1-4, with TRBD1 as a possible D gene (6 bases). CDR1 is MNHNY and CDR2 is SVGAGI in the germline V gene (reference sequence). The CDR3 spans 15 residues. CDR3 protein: CASRHEGTTNEKLFF. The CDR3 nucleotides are TGTGCCAGCAGGCACGAGGGGACAACCAATGAAAAACTGTTTTTT.

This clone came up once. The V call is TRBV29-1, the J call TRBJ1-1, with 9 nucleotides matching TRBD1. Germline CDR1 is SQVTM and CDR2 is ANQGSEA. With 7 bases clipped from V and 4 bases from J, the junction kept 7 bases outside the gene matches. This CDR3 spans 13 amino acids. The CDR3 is CSASGTGRTEAFF. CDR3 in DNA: TGCAGCGCCTCCGGGACAGGGCGCACTGAAGCTTTCTTT.

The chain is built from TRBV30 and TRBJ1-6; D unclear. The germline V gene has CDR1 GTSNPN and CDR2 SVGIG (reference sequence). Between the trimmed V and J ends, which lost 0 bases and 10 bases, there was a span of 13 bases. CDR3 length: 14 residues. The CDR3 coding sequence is TGTGCCTGGAGTGTGTCCTTAGGGAACTCACCCCTCCACTTT. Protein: CAWSVSLGNSPLHF.

Here the CDR3 DNA reads TGCGCCAGCAGCCCTGGGACAAGGGGGTCCGAGCAGTACTTC. Translated: CASSPGTRGSEQYF. V gene TRBV5-1 combines with J gene TRBJ2-7; possibly TRBD1 for D (6 bases). CDR3 length equals 14 residues. Germline CDR1 and CDR2: SGHRS and YFSETQ. Trimming shortened V by 4 bases and J by 6 bases, and 17 bases separated the two germline ends.

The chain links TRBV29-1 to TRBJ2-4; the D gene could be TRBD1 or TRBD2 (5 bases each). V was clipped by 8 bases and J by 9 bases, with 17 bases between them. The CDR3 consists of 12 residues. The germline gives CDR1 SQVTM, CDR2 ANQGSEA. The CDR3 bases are TGCAGCTCGTTGGGGGTGTCCGGCATTCAGTACTTC. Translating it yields CSSLGVSGIQYF.

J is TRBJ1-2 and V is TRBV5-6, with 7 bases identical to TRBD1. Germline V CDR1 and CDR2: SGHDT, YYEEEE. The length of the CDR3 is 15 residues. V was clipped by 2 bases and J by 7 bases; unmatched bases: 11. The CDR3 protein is CASSLRNWGTAGYTF. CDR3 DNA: TGTGCCAGCAGCTTACGCAATTGGGGGACAGCTGGCTACACCTTC.

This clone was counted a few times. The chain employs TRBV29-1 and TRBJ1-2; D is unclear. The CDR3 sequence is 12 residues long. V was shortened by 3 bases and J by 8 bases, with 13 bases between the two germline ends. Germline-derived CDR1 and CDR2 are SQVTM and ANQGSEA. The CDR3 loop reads CSVDYGVSGYTF. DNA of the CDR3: TGCAGCGTTGATTACGGGGTCTCAGGCTACACCTTC.